The 27 T cell receptor beta chains below all came from one sample that was sequenced in a study of blood T cell repertoires in COVID-19. Produced via immunoSEQ multiplex PCR; TCRdb's table is partial and in-frame only. The sample has under 450,000 clones, around four fifths seen once; the top ten hold about 4.8%. The source material was PBMCs or T cells enriched from blood (not recorded which). The receptors stem from a woman aged 50 to 60 who had recovered from COVID-19.

This clone was seen more than once but under ten times. The rearrangement uses TRBV9 and TRBJ1-6; possible D gene TRBD1, 5 bases. The CDR3 has 18 amino acids. Trimming removed 3 bases from V and 0 bases from J, with 16 bases in between. Germline-derived CDR1 and CDR2 are SGDLS and YYNGEE. CDR3 DNA sequence: TGTGCCAGCAGCGCCGCGGGGCAGCCCTTCTCCTATAATTCACCCCTCCACTTT. It codes for CASSAAGQPFSYNSPLHF.

The chain has TRBV19 and TRBJ2-3, with D perhaps TRBD1 (6 bases). Trimming pared 3 bases from V and 4 bases from J, leaving 14 bases between. The germline V gene encodes CDR1 LNHDA and CDR2 SQIVND (reference sequence). The CDR3 has 15 residues. This CDR3 is CASSISPTGPDTQYF. In nucleotides, the CDR3 is TGTGCCAGTAGTATCTCGCCGACAGGCCCAGATACGCAGTATTTT.

The genes are TRBV5-1 and TRBJ2-7; D call uncertain. Trimming pared 3 bases from V and 4 bases from J, leaving 17 bases between. Looked up from germline, CDR1 is SGHRS and CDR2 is YFSETQ. The CDR3 has 15 residues. CDR3 DNA: TGCGCCAGCAGCTCTAACCGATCTCCGACTTACGAGCAGTACTTC. Protein: CASSSNRSPTYEQYF.

The chain links TRBV11-2 to TRBJ2-5, with 8 bases aligning to TRBD1. The CDR3 sequence is 13 residues long. J was trimmed by 5 bases and V by 6 bases; bases with no gene match: 5. In germline, CDR1 is SGHAT, CDR2 FQNNGV. CDR3 loop: CASRRTGTETQYF. The CDR3, as DNA: TGTGCCAGCAGGAGGACAGGGACGGAGACCCAGTACTTC.

The table lists this clone with many counts. J is TRBJ1-2 and V is TRBV6-6; D is undetermined. Trimming removed 0 bases at V and 5 bases at J, with 13 bases between. CDR1 is MNHNY and CDR2 is SVGAGI in the germline V gene (reference sequence). The CDR3 runs to 15 residues. The CDR3 spells CASSYSGGGSYGYTF. The CDR3 DNA sequence: TGTGCCAGCAGTTACTCGGGAGGAGGGTCTTATGGCTACACCTTC.

The rearrangement uses TRBV7-2 and TRBJ2-3; 9 nucleotides match TRBD2. Germline lookup yields CDR1 SGHTA and CDR2 FQGNSA. This CDR3 comprises 15 residues. The junction had 5 bases not matched to a gene; V was cut back by 4 bases and J by 3 bases. CDR3 region: CASSSDSGRTDTQYF. The CDR3 DNA reads as TGTGCCAGCAGCTCCGATAGCGGGAGAACAGATACGCAGTATTTT.

The rearrangement joins TRBV7-2 to TRBJ2-7, with 11 bases identical to TRBD2. Trimming took 4 bases from V and 5 from J; bases not matched to a gene: 4. The CDR3 is 14 residues long. The germline CDR1 and CDR2 sequences are SGHTA and FQGNSA. CDR3 coding DNA: TGTGCCAGCAGCTATGGTAGCGGGAGGGACGAGCAGTACTTC. Its protein is CASSYGSGRDEQYF.

In regard to this clone: Germline and junction disagree at one end, which may indicate a read error. The chain carries TRBV19 and TRBJ2-7, with 9 positions matching TRBD1. The germline V gene has CDR1 LNHDA and CDR2 SQIVND (reference sequence). The CDR3 has 15 residues. The CDR3 DNA follows: TGTGCCAGTAGTTTAGACAGGGGGAGAATGGGCGAGCAGTACTTC. Amino acid sequence: CASSLDRGRMGEQYF.

V gene TRBV5-1 combines with J gene TRBJ2-1; D is ambiguous. The CDR3 spans 17 residues. Germline lookup yields CDR1 SGHRS and CDR2 YFSETQ. Trimming stripped 0 bases from V and 0 bases from J, with 13 bases between. CDR3 nucleotides: TGCGCCAGCAGCTTGGGGGCAAGGCTGAACTCCTACAATGAGCAGTTCTTC. This encodes CASSLGARLNSYNEQFF.

J is TRBJ2-3 and V is TRBV5-1; D possibly corresponds to TRBD2 (5 bases). From germline, CDR1 is SGHRS and CDR2 YFSETQ. This CDR3 region has 14 residues. The ends were cut back, 4 bases at V and 3 bases at J, with 12 bases in the middle. Here the CDR3 reads CASSLSRTTDTQYF. The CDR3 DNA sequence: TGCGCCAGCAGCCTGAGCAGGACTACAGATACGCAGTATTTT.

The chain combines TRBV5-1 with TRBJ2-3; 10 positions match TRBD2. The CDR3 covers 19 residues. CDR1 and CDR2 (germline): SGHRS, YFSETQ. With V trimmed by 4 bases and J by 4 bases, 18 bases remained unmatched. The CDR3 region is CASSPTPLSSGGVADTQYF. The CDR3 coding sequence is TGCGCCAGCAGCCCGACCCCCCTGTCTAGCGGGGGTGTCGCAGATACGCAGTATTTT. The full variable domain, in which reference TRBV5-1 and TRBJ2-3 provide the parts outside the CDR3, is KAGVTQTPRYLIKTRGQQVTLSCSPISGHRSVSWYQQTPGQGLQFLFEYFSETQRNKGNFPGRFSGRQFSNSRSEMNVSTLELGDSALYLCASSPTPLSSGGVADTQYFGPGTRLTVL.

This chain connects TRBV5-1 to TRBJ2-7; maybe TRBD1 (6 bases). From germline, CDR1 is SGHRS and CDR2 YFSETQ. Trimming left V 4 bases short and J 5 bases short, with 19 bases between. The CDR3 runs to 15 residues. CDR3 residues: CASSPYRRTENEQYF. The CDR3 DNA follows: TGCGCCAGCAGCCCCTACCGAAGGACAGAGAACGAGCAGTACTTC.

The chain combines TRBV5-4 with TRBJ2-1; TRBD2 agrees at 13 bases. Germline V CDR1 and CDR2: SGHNT, YYREEE (reference sequence). The CDR3 spans 15 residues. V was pared by 5 bases and J by 7 bases, with 6 bases of the junction left unmatched. CDR3 residues: CASRGGTSGTNEQFF. In DNA, the CDR3 is TGTGCCAGCAGGGGCGGGACTAGCGGGACGAATGAGCAGTTCTTC. Combining the CDR3 with reference TRBV5-4 and TRBJ2-1 gives the whole variable domain ETGVTQSPTHLIKTRGQQVTLRCSSQSGHNTVSWYQQALGQGPQFIFQYYREEENGRGNFPPRFSGLQFPNYSSELNVNALELDDSALYLCASRGGTSGTNEQFFGPGTRLTVL.

The chain couples TRBV19 to TRBJ1-2; 7 bases match TRBD1. Trimming cost V 5 bases and J 2 bases; bases outside gene matches: 14. From germline, CDR1 is LNHDA and CDR2 SQIVND (reference sequence). The CDR3 consists of 17 residues. The CDR3 nucleotides read TGTGCCAGTAGTCCTCGCGTCGGGACAGAAATAAACTATGGCTACACCTTC. As protein: CASSPRVGTEINYGYTF.

This chain links TRBV29-1 with TRBJ1-1; D is uncertain. Germline lookup yields CDR1 SQVTM and CDR2 ANQGSEA. V lost 6 bases, J lost 1 base, and 12 bases lay in between. The CDR3 runs 13 residues. The DNA of the CDR3 is TGCAGCGTGGAGGGTCTGGGGAACACTGAAGCTTTCTTT. Translated, it gives CSVEGLGNTEAFF.

V usage is TRBV10-3 and J usage is TRBJ2-7; the D gene is possibly TRBD2 (6 bases). The V and J ends lost 0 bases and 3 bases respectively, with 15 bases between them. There are 16 residues in the CDR3. Per the germline V gene, CDR1 is ENHRY and CDR2 is SYGVKD. CDR3 coding DNA: TGTGCCATCAGTGAGTCCACTAGCACGCTCAACTACGAGCAGTACTTC. It translates to CAISESTSTLNYEQYF.

CDR3 nucleotide sequence: TGCGCCAGCAGCTTGGGCCTACCCGGGACTGGCGAGCAGTACTTC. Translating gives CASSLGLPGTGEQYF. The chain recombines TRBV5-1 with TRBJ2-7; tentative D call: TRBD2 (6 bases). The CDR3 extends over 15 amino acids. V was shortened by 0 bases and J by 6 bases, with 16 bases between the two germline ends. Germline V lookup: CDR1 SGHRS, CDR2 YFSETQ.

V and J are TRBV5-1 and TRBJ2-1; TRBD2 agrees at 12 bases. The CDR3 loop spans 17 amino acids. Germline V gene sequence: CDR1 SGHRS, CDR2 YFSETQ. After removal of 4 bases from V and 8 bases from J, the junction contained 13 bases not matched to a gene. CDR3: CASSPRLAGVPRDEQFF. DNA for the CDR3: TGCGCCAGCAGCCCCAGACTAGCGGGAGTGCCGAGGGATGAGCAGTTCTTC.

V and J are TRBV7-8 and TRBJ1-2; D uncertain. CDR3 length equals 13 residues. Germline CDR1 SGHVS, CDR2 FQNEAQ. The V end was cut by 5 bases, the J end by 2 bases, with 9 bases between. CDR3: CASSPTANYGYTF. CDR3 coding DNA: TGTGCCAGCAGCCCAACAGCCAACTATGGCTACACCTTC.

The chain links TRBV23-1 to TRBJ1-1, with a possible D match to TRBD1 (5 bases). TRBV23-1 is assigned to the ORF class and has an uncertain function. The length of the CDR3 is 14 residues. The V end was cut by 3 bases, the J end by 3 bases, with 11 bases between. The CDR3 DNA sequence: TGCGCCAGCAGTCATGTCCAGGGTCACACTGAAGCTTTCTTT. Amino acids: CASSHVQGHTEAFF.

The chain's CDR3 is CASSGGGSTNEKLFF. CDR3 coding DNA: TGTGCCAGCAGCGGAGGGGGCTCTACTAATGAAAAACTGTTTTTT. The chain uses TRBV5-4 and TRBJ1-4; 7 bases map to TRBD1. Trimming removed 4 bases from V and 2 bases from J; junction bases left unmatched: 5. The CDR3 is made up of 15 amino acids. Germline V gene lookup returns CDR1 SGHNT and CDR2 YYREEE (reference sequence).

This chain joins TRBV14 and TRBJ2-2, with a possible D match to TRBD1 (6 bases). V lost 3 bases and J lost 7, with 27 bases in between. The germline gives CDR1 SGHDN, CDR2 FVKESK. This CDR3 has 19 amino acids. The CDR3 DNA reads TGTGCCAGCAGCCAGAAAATCAGTAGCCCGGGAAGGGGGATCGGGGAGCTGTTTTTT. Translated: CASSQKISSPGRGIGELFF. Filled out from reference TRBV14 and TRBJ2-2, the complete variable domain reads EAGVTQFPSHSVIEKGQTVTLRCDPISGHDNLYWYRRVMGKEIKFLLHFVKESKQDESGMPNNRFLAERTGGTYSTLKVQPAELEDSGVYFCASSQKISSPGRGIGELFFGEGSRLTVL.

The CDR3 sequence is CAWSVPGEGYTF. CDR3 bases: TGTGCCTGGAGTGTACCGGGAGAAGGCTACACCTTC. V gene TRBV30 combines with J gene TRBJ1-2, with no clear D. The CDR3 loop spans 12 amino acids. CDR1 is GTSNPN, CDR2 SVGIG, per germline (reference sequence). Trimming took off 0 bases at V and 8 bases at J, with 10 bases between the two ends.

This chain joins TRBV3-1 (or the pseudogene TRBV3-2) and TRBJ2-5; D perhaps matches TRBD1 (5 bases). Trimming shortened V by 2 bases and J by 5 bases, and 12 bases separated the two germline ends. The CDR3 consists of 14 residues. Per germline, CDR1 LGHDT and CDR2 YNNKEL (reference sequence). CDR3 sequence reads: CASSQQGLRETQYF. As DNA, the CDR3 is TGTGCCAGCAGCCAACAGGGCCTGAGGGAGACCCAGTACTTC.

V gene TRBV20-1 combines with J gene TRBJ1-1; no clear D. This CDR3 has 11 amino acids. The V end was cut by 7 bases, the J end by 4 bases, with 10 bases between. Germline assignment: CDR1 DFQATT and CDR2 SNEGSKA (reference sequence). The CDR3 sequence is CSVLVGTEAFF. CDR3 coding DNA: TGCAGTGTATTGGTCGGCACTGAAGCTTTCTTT.

This clone appeared a single time. The rearrangement links TRBV7-2 to TRBJ2-7, with 10 positions matching TRBD1. Trimming cost V 4 bases and J 3 bases; bases outside gene matches: 3. Germline CDR1 is SGHTA and CDR2 is FQGNSA. The CDR3 runs to 14 residues. CDR3 region: CASSWTGGSYEQYF. The DNA for the CDR3 is TGTGCCAGCAGCTGGACAGGGGGGAGCTACGAGCAGTACTTC.

V usage is TRBV30 and J usage is TRBJ2-2; the match to TRBD2 covers 10 bases. The J segment lost 0 bases and the V segment lost 4 bases, leaving 2 bases of the junction unmatched. CDR1 is GTSNPN and CDR2 is SVGIG in the germline V gene (reference sequence). The CDR3 has 15 residues. The CDR3 coding sequence is TGTGCCTGGACTAGCGGGGGAACGAACACCGGGGAGCTGTTTTTT. Translation: CAWTSGGTNTGELFF.